A few counts support the clone carrying this TCR beta chain. What it recognizes is unknown. Unique molecular identifiers tagged the TCR beta cDNA libraries. Input of about 1 to 11 million T cells yielded roughly 530,000 cDNA molecules. Via MiXCR, TCRdb re-called the PCR reads, giving one row per CDR3 protein. This table holds roughly 600,000 distinct CDR3 sequences, about 40% found once. The data belong to a study of post-analysis software for immune sequencing data. General study points: Those samples that were prepared in the same batch co-clustered strongly by F measure. Controls had lower frequencies than patients of about 5 TRBV segments, which included TRBV5-6, TRBV5-1 and TRBV20-1. Normalized Chao1 diversity was significantly reduced in patients versus controls.

V gave up 3 bases and J gave up 15 bases, with 15 bases separating them. This CDR3 has 12 residues. This chain links TRBV12-3 or TRBV12-4 with TRBJ2-1, with D possibly being TRBD1 or TRBD2 (5 bases each). The sample comprised blood. The source of this sequence is a girl between 5 and 17 years old with multiple sclerosis. The CDR3 DNA reads as TGTGCCAGCAGTTTGTTGGGGGAGAGAGTGTTCTTC. This sequence encodes CASSLLGERVFF.